This note documents a single T cell receptor beta chain sequence. In TCRdb, the 5' RACE reads were re-called with MiXCR into one record per CDR3 protein. Here the sample spans around 110,000 distinct CDR3 sequences, over 9% being singletons. Time point meaning: blood at routine non-recurrence follow-up after resection. Unsorted whole RNA from tumor, nontumor lung or frozen PBMC underwent sequencing. The data were taken from a study of spatial heterogeneity in lung cancer. V gave up 2 bases and J gave up 11 bases; unmatched junction bases: 7. Per germline, CDR1 MNHEY and CDR2 SVGAGI. The CDR3 has 14 amino acids.

This sequence joins TRBV6-5 and TRBJ1-1; 11 nucleotides agree with TRBD1. The specimen was PBMCs, collected at follow-up. The TCR sequence derives from a male donor with early-stage non-small cell lung cancer. The CDR3 nucleotides are TGTGCCAGCAGTTACGGACAGGGGGCATTTTCGGCTTTCTTT. Residues: CASSYGQGAFSAFF.